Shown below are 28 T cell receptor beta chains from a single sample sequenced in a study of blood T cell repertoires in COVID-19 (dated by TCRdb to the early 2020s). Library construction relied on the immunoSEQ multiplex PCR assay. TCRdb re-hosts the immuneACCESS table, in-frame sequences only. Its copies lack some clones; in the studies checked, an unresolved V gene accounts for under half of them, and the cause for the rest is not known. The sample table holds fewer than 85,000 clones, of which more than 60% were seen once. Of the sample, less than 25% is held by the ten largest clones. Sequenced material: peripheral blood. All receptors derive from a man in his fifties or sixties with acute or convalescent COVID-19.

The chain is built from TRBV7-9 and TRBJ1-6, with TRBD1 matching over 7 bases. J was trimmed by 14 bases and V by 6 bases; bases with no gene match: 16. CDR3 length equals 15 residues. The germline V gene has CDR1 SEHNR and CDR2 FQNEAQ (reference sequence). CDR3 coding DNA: TGTGCCAGCAGTTGGGACAGCCAGTCTGAAGGGACCCTCCACTTT. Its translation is CASSWDSQSEGTLHF.

In DNA form, the CDR3 reads TGTGCCAGCAGCGCCTTACAGGGATCTGAAGCTTTCTTT. As protein: CASSALQGSEAFF. The J gene is TRBJ1-1, the V gene TRBV7-9; maybe TRBD1 (6 bases). In germline, CDR1 is SEHNR, CDR2 FQNEAQ (reference sequence). The CDR3 contains 13 residues. With 5 bases removed from V and 6 bases from J, the gap between germline ends came to 13 bases.

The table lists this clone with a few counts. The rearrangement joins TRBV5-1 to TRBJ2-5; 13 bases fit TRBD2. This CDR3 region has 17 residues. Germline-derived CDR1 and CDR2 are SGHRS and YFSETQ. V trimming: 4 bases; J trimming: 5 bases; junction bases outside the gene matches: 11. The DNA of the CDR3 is TGCGCCAGCAGCGAAAGGACTAGCGGGAGCTTTTGGGAGACCCAGTACTTC. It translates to CASSERTSGSFWETQYF.

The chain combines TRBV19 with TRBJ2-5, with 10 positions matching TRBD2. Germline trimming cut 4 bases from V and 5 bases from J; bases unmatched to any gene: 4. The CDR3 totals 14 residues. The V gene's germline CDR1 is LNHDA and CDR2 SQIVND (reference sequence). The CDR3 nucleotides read TGTGCCAGTAGTACCACTAGCGGGGAGGAGACCCAGTACTTC. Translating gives CASSTTSGEETQYF.

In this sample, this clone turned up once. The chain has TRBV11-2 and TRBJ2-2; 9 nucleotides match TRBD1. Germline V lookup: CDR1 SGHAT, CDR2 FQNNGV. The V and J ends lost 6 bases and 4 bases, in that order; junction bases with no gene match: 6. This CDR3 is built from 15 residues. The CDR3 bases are TGTGCCAGCAGGGATCCGGGACAGGGCACCGGGGAGCTGTTTTTT. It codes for CASRDPGQGTGELFF.

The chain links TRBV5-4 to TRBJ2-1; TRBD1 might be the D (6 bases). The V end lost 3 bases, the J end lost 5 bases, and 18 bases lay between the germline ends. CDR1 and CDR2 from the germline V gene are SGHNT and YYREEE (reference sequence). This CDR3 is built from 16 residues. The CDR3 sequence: CASSSRAGVWDNEQFF. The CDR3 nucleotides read TGTGCCAGCAGCTCCAGAGCAGGGGTGTGGGACAATGAGCAGTTCTTC.

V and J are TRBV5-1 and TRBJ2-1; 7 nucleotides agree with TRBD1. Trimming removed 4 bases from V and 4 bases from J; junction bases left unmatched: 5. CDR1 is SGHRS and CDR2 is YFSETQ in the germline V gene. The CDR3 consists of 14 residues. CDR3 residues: CASSTGTAYNEQFF. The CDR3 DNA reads TGCGCCAGCAGCACCGGGACAGCGTACAATGAGCAGTTCTTC.

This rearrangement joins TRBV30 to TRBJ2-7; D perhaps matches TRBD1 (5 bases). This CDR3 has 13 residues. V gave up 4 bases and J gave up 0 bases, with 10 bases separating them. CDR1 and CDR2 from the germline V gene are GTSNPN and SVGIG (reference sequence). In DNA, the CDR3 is TGTGCCTGGACCGCGACAGACTCCTACGAGCAGTACTTC. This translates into CAWTATDSYEQYF.

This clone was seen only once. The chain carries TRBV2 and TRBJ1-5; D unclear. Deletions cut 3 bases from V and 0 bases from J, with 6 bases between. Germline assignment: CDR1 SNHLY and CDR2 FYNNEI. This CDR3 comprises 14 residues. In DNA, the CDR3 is TGTGCCAGCAGTGACGGGTTTAGCAATCAGCCCCAGCATTTT. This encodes CASSDGFSNQPQHF.

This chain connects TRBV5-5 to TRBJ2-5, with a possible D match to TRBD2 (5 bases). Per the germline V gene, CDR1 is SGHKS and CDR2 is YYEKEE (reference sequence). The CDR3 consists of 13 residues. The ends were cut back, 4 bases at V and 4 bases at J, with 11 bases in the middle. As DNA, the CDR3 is TGTGCCAGCAGCGATACTAGTCCAGAGACCCAGTACTTC. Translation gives CASSDTSPETQYF.

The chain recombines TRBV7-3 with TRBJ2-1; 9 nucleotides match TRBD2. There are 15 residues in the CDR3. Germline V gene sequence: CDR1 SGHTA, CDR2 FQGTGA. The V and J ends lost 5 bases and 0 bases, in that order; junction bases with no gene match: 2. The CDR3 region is CASSLAGNSYNEQFF. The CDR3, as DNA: TGTGCCAGCAGCCTAGCGGGGAACTCCTACAATGAGCAGTTCTTC.

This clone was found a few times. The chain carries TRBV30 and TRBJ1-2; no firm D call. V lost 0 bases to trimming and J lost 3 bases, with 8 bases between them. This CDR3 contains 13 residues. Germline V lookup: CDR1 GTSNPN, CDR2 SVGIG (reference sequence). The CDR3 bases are TGTGCCTGGAGTGTGAGTTCCTACTATGGCTACACCTTC. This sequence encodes CAWSVSSYYGYTF.

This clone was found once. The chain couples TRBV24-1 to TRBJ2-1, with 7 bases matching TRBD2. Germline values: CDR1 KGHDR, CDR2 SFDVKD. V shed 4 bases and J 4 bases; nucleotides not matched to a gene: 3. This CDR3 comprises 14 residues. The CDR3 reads CATSEPGLYNEQFF. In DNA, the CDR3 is TGTGCCACCAGTGAACCGGGACTATACAATGAGCAGTTCTTC.

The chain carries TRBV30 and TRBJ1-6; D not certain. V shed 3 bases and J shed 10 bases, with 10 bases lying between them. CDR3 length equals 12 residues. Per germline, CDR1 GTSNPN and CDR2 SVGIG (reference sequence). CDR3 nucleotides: TGTGCCTGGAGCGGCGGAAGCTCACCCCTCCACTTT. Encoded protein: CAWSGGSSPLHF.

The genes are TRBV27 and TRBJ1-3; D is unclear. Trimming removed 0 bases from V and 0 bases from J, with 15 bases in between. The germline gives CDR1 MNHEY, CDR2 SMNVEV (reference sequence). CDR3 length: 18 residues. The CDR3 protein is CASSLSARAQYSGNTIYF. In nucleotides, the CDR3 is TGTGCCAGCAGTTTATCGGCGAGGGCACAATACTCTGGAAACACCATATATTTT.

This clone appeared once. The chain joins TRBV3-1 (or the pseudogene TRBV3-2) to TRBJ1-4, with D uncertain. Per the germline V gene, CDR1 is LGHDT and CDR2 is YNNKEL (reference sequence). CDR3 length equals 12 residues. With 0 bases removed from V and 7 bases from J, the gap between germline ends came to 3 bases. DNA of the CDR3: TGTGCCAGCAGCCAAGATATTGAAAAACTGTTTTTT. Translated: CASSQDIEKLFF.

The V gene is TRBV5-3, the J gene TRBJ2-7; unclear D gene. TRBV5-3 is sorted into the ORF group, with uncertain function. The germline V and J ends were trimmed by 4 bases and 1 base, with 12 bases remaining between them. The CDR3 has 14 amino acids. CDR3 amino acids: CARSPLGLSYEQYV. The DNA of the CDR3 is TGTGCCAGAAGCCCACTTGGTTTGTCCTACGAGCAGTACGTC.

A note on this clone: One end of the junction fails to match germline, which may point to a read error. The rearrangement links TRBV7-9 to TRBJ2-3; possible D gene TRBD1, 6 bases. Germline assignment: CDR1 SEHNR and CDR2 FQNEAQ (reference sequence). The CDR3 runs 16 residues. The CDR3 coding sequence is TGTGCCAGCAGCGTAGCGAGACAGGCTAGCACAGATACGCAGTATTTT. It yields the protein CASSVARQASTDTQYF.

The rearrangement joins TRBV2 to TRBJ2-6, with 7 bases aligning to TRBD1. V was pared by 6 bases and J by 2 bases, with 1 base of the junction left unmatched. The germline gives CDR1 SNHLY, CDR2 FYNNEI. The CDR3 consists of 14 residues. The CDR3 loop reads CASRQGAGANVLTF. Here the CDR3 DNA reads TGTGCCAGCAGGCAGGGGGCTGGGGCCAACGTCCTGACTTTC.

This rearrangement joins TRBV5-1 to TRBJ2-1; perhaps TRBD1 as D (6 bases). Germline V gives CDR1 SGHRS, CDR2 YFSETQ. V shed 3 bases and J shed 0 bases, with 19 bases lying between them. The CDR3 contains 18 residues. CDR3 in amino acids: CASSWGQTRVSSYNEQFF. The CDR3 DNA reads TGCGCCAGCAGCTGGGGGCAAACTAGAGTTAGCTCCTACAATGAGCAGTTCTTC.

CDR3: CASWLAGVSEQFF. The CDR3 coding sequence is TGTGCCAGCTGGCTAGCGGGAGTAAGTGAGCAGTTCTTC. The chain uses TRBV6-5 and TRBJ2-1; 10 bases are a match to TRBD2. J gave up 9 bases and V 8 bases, and 7 bases lay outside the gene matches. Looked up from germline, CDR1 is MNHEY and CDR2 is SVGAGI. This CDR3 is built from 13 residues.

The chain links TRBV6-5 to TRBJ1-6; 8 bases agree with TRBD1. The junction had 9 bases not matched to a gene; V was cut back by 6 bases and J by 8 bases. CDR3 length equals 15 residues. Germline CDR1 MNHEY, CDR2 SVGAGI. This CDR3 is CASSSLRTGHSPLHF. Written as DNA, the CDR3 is TGTGCCAGCAGCAGCCTCCGGACAGGGCATTCACCCCTCCACTTT.

The CDR3 is CASSQLAANTGELFF. CDR3 coding DNA: TGTGCCAGCAGCCAACTAGCGGCGAACACCGGGGAGCTGTTTTTT. The chain recombines TRBV3-1 (or the pseudogene TRBV3-2) with TRBJ2-2, with TRBD2 matching 7 bases. The germline V gene has CDR1 LGHDT and CDR2 YNNKEL (reference sequence). The CDR3 extends over 15 amino acids. V lost 2 bases to trimming and J lost 0 bases; unmatched junction nucleotides: 0.

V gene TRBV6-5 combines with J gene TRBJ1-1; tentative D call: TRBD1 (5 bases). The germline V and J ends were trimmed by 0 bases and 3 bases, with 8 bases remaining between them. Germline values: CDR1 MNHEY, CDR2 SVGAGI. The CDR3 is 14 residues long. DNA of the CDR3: TGTGCCAGCAGTTACTCAGGCAGGGACACTGAAGCTTTCTTT. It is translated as CASSYSGRDTEAFF.

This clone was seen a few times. CDR3 in amino acids: CASSVPGQGEPEAFF. The CDR3 DNA reads as TGTGCCAGCAGCGTACCGGGACAGGGGGAGCCTGAAGCTTTCTTT. The V and J genes are TRBV21-1 and TRBJ1-1; the table's D gene call, TRBD1, was not cross checked with the DNA. TRBV21-1 is flagged as a pseudogene. CDR3 size: 15 residues.

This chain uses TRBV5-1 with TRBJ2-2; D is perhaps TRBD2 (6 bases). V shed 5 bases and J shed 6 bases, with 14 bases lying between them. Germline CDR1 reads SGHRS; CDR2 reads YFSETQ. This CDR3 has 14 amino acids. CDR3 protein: CASSLRLEPGELFF. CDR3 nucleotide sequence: TGCGCCAGCAGTTTGAGACTAGAGCCCGGGGAGCTGTTTTTT.

CDR3 in amino acids: CASSSSGVVETQYF. DNA for the CDR3: TGTGCCAGCAGCTCCTCAGGGGTTGTGGAGACCCAGTACTTC. This sequence joins TRBV7-3 and TRBJ2-5, with D tentatively TRBD1 (6 bases). The CDR3 has 14 amino acids. The V gene lost 4 bases and the J gene lost 5 bases, with 14 bases spanning the gap. Germline V gives CDR1 SGHTA, CDR2 FQGTGA. The whole variable domain, remainder taken from reference TRBV7-3 and TRBJ2-5, is GAGVSQTPSNKVTEKGKYVELRCDPISGHTALYWYRQSLGQGPEFLIYFQGTGAADDSGLPNDRFFAVRPEGSVSTLKIQRTERGDSAVYLCASSSSGVVETQYFGPGTRLLVL.

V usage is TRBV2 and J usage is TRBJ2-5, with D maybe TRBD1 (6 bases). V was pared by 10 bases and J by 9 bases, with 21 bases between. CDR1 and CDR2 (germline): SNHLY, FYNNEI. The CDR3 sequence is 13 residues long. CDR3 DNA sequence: TGTGCCACAGAGGCGGGCTCAAGGGGGTCCCAGTACTTC. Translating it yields CATEAGSRGSQYF.